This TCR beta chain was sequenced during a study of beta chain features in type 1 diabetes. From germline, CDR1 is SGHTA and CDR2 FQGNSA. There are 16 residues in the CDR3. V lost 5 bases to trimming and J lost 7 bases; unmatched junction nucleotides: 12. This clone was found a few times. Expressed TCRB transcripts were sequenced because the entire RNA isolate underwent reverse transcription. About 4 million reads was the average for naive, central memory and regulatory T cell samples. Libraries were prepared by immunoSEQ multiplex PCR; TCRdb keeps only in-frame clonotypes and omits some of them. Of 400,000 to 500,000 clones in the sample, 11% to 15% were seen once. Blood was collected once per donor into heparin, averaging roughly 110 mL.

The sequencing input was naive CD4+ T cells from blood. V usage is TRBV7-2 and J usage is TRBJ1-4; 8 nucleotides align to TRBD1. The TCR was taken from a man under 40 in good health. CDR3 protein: CASSRRRGTGGEKLFF. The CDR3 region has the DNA TGTGCCAGCAGCCGCCGTCGGGGGACAGGAGGTGAAAAACTGTTTTTT.